This entry lists 25 T cell receptor beta chains sequenced from one sample in a study of T cell responses to AZD1222 COVID-19 vaccine. Here immunoSEQ multiplex PCR was the method, and the copy in TCRdb shows in-frame clones only, minus some. The data show fewer than 90,000 clones, roughly 90% seen once. The sample here was peripheral blood, taken 28 days after the second AZD1222 dose. The receptors here all came from an adult who received the AZD1222 COVID-19 vaccine.

This rearrangement joins TRBV2 to TRBJ2-5; 14 bases agree with TRBD2. The CDR3 loop spans 16 amino acids. The J segment lost 4 bases and the V segment lost 2 bases, leaving 3 bases of the junction unmatched. CDR1 is SNHLY, CDR2 FYNNEI, per germline. The CDR3 sequence: CASSENGLAGGETQYF. The CDR3 nucleotides read TGTGCCAGCAGTGAAAATGGACTAGCGGGAGGAGAGACCCAGTACTTC.

J is TRBJ2-5 and V is TRBV5-5; 7 bases match TRBD1. Germline CDR1 SGHKS, CDR2 YYEKEE (reference sequence). V trimming: 6 bases; J trimming: 1 base; junction bases outside the gene matches: 6. The CDR3 consists of 14 residues. The CDR3 spells CASTMTGTQETQYF. The CDR3 DNA is TGTGCCAGCACTATGACAGGGACCCAAGAGACCCAGTACTTC.

The chain couples TRBV13 to TRBJ1-2; unclear D gene. CDR1 is PRHDT, CDR2 FYEKMQ, per germline (reference sequence). The CDR3 runs to 12 residues. Between the trimmed V and J ends, which lost 5 bases and 2 bases, there was a span of 6 bases. CDR3 coding DNA: TGTGCCAGCAGCCCGAAAAACTATGGCTACACCTTC. Encoded protein: CASSPKNYGYTF.

The V call is TRBV28, the J call TRBJ2-7, with D maybe TRBD2 (7 bases). Germline CDR1 and CDR2: MDHEN and SYDVKM. Trimming shortened V by 2 bases and J by 2 bases, and 13 bases separated the two germline ends. The CDR3 runs to 15 residues. This CDR3 is CASSLGVGGAYEQYF. Written as DNA, the CDR3 is TGTGCCAGCAGTTTAGGGGTAGGGGGGGCCTACGAGCAGTACTTC.

This chain connects TRBV7-2 to TRBJ2-5, with 7 bases fitting TRBD1. V was pared by 7 bases and J by 4 bases, with 12 bases of the junction left unmatched. Germline-derived CDR1 and CDR2 are SGHTA and FQGNSA. The CDR3 consists of 15 residues. The CDR3 region has the DNA TGTGCCAGCAAATCTAGCCGGGACAGATTAGAGACCCAGTACTTC. Amino acids: CASKSSRDRLETQYF.

The chain uses TRBV10-1 and TRBJ2-1, with 10 bases aligning to TRBD2. Germline V gene sequence: CDR1 WNHNN, CDR2 SYGVQD (reference sequence). Losses at the gene ends were 5 bases for V and 3 bases for J; bases not matched to a gene: 4. CDR3 length: 15 amino acids. The CDR3 loop is CASSTGTSDYNEQFF. The CDR3 DNA follows: TGCGCCAGCAGTACCGGGACTAGCGACTACAATGAGCAGTTCTTC.

The chain uses TRBV28 and TRBJ2-7; TRBD2 matches 13 bases. The V segment lost 6 bases and the J segment 5 bases; nucleotides outside the gene matches: 10. The germline V gene encodes CDR1 MDHEN and CDR2 SYDVKM. The CDR3 sequence is 16 residues long. CDR3 DNA: TGTGCCAGCAGCCTCAGGACTAGCGGGAGTGCTAACGAGCAGTACTTC. This codes for CASSLRTSGSANEQYF.

As regards this clone: The germline gene is not matched at one end of the junction; a read error may be the cause. The V gene is TRBV3-1 (or the pseudogene TRBV3-2), the J gene TRBJ2-5, with D possibly being TRBD1 or TRBD2 (6 bases each). The germline gives CDR1 LGHDT, CDR2 YNNKEL (reference sequence). There are 14 residues in the CDR3. As DNA, the CDR3 is TGTGCCAGCAGCGAAGAGGGGGGACTGTTAGACCAGTACTTC. This gives the protein CASSEEGGLLDQYF.

The chain links TRBV19 to TRBJ2-1; no clear D gene. V lost 5 bases, J lost 6 bases, and 11 bases lay in between. CDR1 and CDR2 from the germline V gene are LNHDA and SQIVND (reference sequence). The CDR3 has 13 amino acids. The CDR3 here is CASSLSAINEQFF. The CDR3 nucleotides are TGTGCCAGTAGTCTCTCGGCAATCAATGAGCAGTTCTTC.

The chain has TRBV19 and TRBJ2-3; the match to TRBD2 covers 11 bases. The germline gives CDR1 LNHDA, CDR2 SQIVND (reference sequence). The CDR3 consists of 16 residues. Unmatched junction bases numbered 7, after V lost 2 bases and J lost 6 bases. The CDR3, as DNA: TGTGCCAGTAGTATATCGACTAGCGGGACTTCGGATACGCAGTATTTT. Translation gives CASSISTSGTSDTQYF.

V and J are TRBV6-4 and TRBJ2-1, with D perhaps matching TRBD2 (5 bases). The CDR3 loop spans 13 amino acids. The V gene's germline CDR1 is MRHNA and CDR2 SNTAGT. V was pared by 1 base and J by 5 bases, with 6 bases between. As DNA, the CDR3 is TGTGCCAGCAGTGACTGGCGGGACAATGAGCAGTTCTTC. Protein: CASSDWRDNEQFF.

This clone has just one count. The chain couples TRBV6-5 to TRBJ1-5; 8 nucleotides agree with TRBD1. Germline CDR1 reads MNHEY; CDR2 reads SVGAGI. The CDR3 has 14 amino acids. The junction had 3 bases not matched to a gene; V was cut back by 7 bases and J by 1 base. CDR3 in DNA: TGTGCCAGCATGTGGGACAGGAGCAATCAGCCCCAGCATTTT. This sequence encodes CASMWDRSNQPQHF.

The V call is TRBV19, the J call TRBJ1-4, with 7 bases lining up with TRBD1. Looked up from germline, CDR1 is LNHDA and CDR2 is SQIVND (reference sequence). The CDR3 has 12 residues. J lost 10 bases, V lost 5 bases, and 4 bases had no gene match. CDR3 sequence: CASSDREGKLFF. DNA for the CDR3: TGTGCCAGTAGTGACAGGGAAGGAAAACTGTTTTTT.

The chain couples TRBV3-1 (or the pseudogene TRBV3-2) to TRBJ2-7; 7 bases are a match to TRBD1. Germline trimming cut 4 bases from V and 0 bases from J; bases unmatched to any gene: 9. Germline V gene data show CDR1 as LGHDT and CDR2 as YNNKEL (reference sequence). The CDR3 extends over 16 amino acids. The CDR3 DNA sequence: TGTGCCAGCAGCCTAAAACCGGGACAGAGCTCCTACGAGCAGTACTTC. Encoded protein: CASSLKPGQSSYEQYF.

CDR3 coding DNA: TGCGCCAGCAGCTTGACTAGCGGGTTCACAGATACGCAGTATTTT. Translation gives CASSLTSGFTDTQYF. The gene calls are TRBV5-1 and TRBJ2-3; 9 bases line up with TRBD2. CDR3 length: 15 amino acids. Germline values: CDR1 SGHRS, CDR2 YFSETQ. The V segment lost 1 base and the J segment 2 bases; nucleotides outside the gene matches: 2.

The chain joins TRBV21-1 to TRBJ1-1; the listed D gene, TRBD1, was not tested against the DNA. TRBV21-1 is reported as a pseudogene. The length of the CDR3 is 14 residues. Here the CDR3 reads CASSKGAGNTEAFF. The CDR3, as DNA: TGTGCCAGCAGCAAAGGTGCAGGGAACACTGAAGCTTTCTTT.

V is TRBV7-9 and J is TRBJ1-6; D is uncertain. V dropped 5 bases and J dropped 9 bases, with 17 bases sitting between them. The CDR3 contains 15 residues. Germline CDR1 is SEHNR and CDR2 is FQNEAQ (reference sequence). As DNA, the CDR3 is TGTGCCAGCAGCCTAGATGCGGGTATCGGTTCACCCCTCCACTTT. Residues: CASSLDAGIGSPLHF. The variable domain in full, with the rest retrieved from reference TRBV7-9 and TRBJ1-6, is DTGVSQNPRHKITKRGQNVTFRCDPISEHNRLYWYRQTLGQGPEFLTYFQNEAQLEKSRLLSDRFSAERPKGSFSTLEIQRTEQGDSAMYLCASSLDAGIGSPLHFGNGTRLTVT.

The genes are TRBV9 and TRBJ2-7; no firm D call. The CDR3 spans 14 residues. Germline V gene lookup returns CDR1 SGDLS and CDR2 YYNGEE. Trimming took off 3 bases at V and 0 bases at J, with 10 bases between the two ends. CDR3 in DNA: TGTGCCAGCAGCGCCGGACCGAGCTCCTACGAGCAGTACTTC. Translated: CASSAGPSSYEQYF.

This chain links TRBV9 with TRBJ1-2, with a possible D match to TRBD1 (5 bases). V shed 0 bases and J shed 3 bases, with 9 bases lying between them. The germline V gene encodes CDR1 SGDLS and CDR2 YYNGEE. This CDR3 has 14 residues. The CDR3 region is CASSVADSYYGYTF. DNA for the CDR3: TGTGCCAGCAGCGTAGCCGACAGTTACTATGGCTACACCTTC.

The rearrangement joins TRBV24-1 to TRBJ2-1; 15 positions agree with TRBD2. Germline CDR1 and CDR2: KGHDR and SFDVKD. Trimming at V came to 4 bases and at J to 8 bases, leaving 5 bases not matched to a gene. This CDR3 comprises 16 residues. CDR3 sequence: CATSDWTSGRADEQFF. CDR3 DNA: TGTGCCACCAGTGACTGGACTAGCGGGAGGGCCGATGAGCAGTTCTTC.

This clone appeared a single time. The V and J genes are TRBV24-1 and TRBJ1-2; 7 bases fit TRBD1. CDR3 length equals 16 residues. Germline assignment: CDR1 KGHDR and CDR2 SFDVKD. J was trimmed by 2 bases and V by 2 bases; bases with no gene match: 7. The CDR3 sequence is CATSDSEGASNYGYTF. CDR3 coding DNA: TGTGCCACCAGTGATTCGGAGGGGGCGTCCAACTATGGCTACACCTTC.

In its sample, this clone was seen a few times. The J gene is TRBJ1-1, the V gene TRBV5-6, with D possibly being TRBD1 (5 bases). The germline V gene encodes CDR1 SGHDT and CDR2 YYEEEE. The CDR3 extends over 16 amino acids. With 6 bases removed from V and 3 bases from J, the gap between germline ends came to 21 bases. CDR3 DNA sequence: TGTGCCAGCACCTGGGGCCCCAGGTTAGTCGACACTGAAGCTTTCTTT. Protein sequence: CASTWGPRLVDTEAFF.

This clone occurred once. V gene TRBV5-1 combines with J gene TRBJ2-2; D is ambiguous. V was clipped by 4 bases and J by 5 bases, with 9 bases between them. In germline, CDR1 is SGHRS, CDR2 YFSETQ. The CDR3 covers 13 residues. The CDR3 spells CASSPAGTGELFF. In nucleotides, the CDR3 is TGCGCCAGCAGCCCGGCAGGAACCGGGGAGCTGTTTTTT.

The V gene is TRBV5-6, the J gene TRBJ1-1, with 8 bases lining up with TRBD1. Germline CDR1 is SGHDT and CDR2 is YYEEEE. J lost 8 bases, V lost 3 bases, and 3 bases had no gene match. The CDR3 consists of 12 residues. Here the CDR3 DNA reads TGTGCCAGCAGCTCTGGGACAGGAGAAGCTTTCTTT. It specifies CASSSGTGEAFF. The whole variable domain, remainder taken from reference TRBV5-6 and TRBJ1-1, is DAGVTQSPTHLIKTRGQQVTLRCSPKSGHDTVSWYQQALGQGPQFIFQYYEEEERQRGNFPDRFSGHQFPNYSSELNVNALLLGDSALYLCASSSGTGEAFFGQGTRLTVV.

This chain connects TRBV7-9 to TRBJ2-2, with 8 bases lining up with TRBD2. V gave up 5 bases and J gave up 0 bases; unmatched junction bases: 2. The CDR3 runs 15 residues. Germline V CDR1 and CDR2: SEHNR, FQNEAQ (reference sequence). CDR3 bases: TGTGCCAGCAGCCGGGGGGGAGCGAACACCGGGGAGCTGTTTTTT. This encodes CASSRGGANTGELFF.